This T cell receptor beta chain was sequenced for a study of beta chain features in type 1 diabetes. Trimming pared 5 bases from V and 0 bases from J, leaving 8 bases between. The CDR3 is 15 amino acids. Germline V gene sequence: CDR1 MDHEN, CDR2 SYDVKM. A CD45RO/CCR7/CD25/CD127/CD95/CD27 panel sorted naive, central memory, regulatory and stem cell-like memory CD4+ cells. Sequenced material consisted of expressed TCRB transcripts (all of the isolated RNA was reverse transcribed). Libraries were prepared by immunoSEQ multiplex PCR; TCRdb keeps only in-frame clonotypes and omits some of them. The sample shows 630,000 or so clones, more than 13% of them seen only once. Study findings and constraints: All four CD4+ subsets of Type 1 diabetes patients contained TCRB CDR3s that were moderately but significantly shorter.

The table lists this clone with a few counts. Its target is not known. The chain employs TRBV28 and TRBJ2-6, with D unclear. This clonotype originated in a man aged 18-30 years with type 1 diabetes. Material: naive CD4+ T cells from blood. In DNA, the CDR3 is TGTGCCAGCAGTCAGTTTCACTCTGGGGCCAACGTCCTGACTTTC. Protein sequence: CASSQFHSGANVLTF.